Listed below are T cell receptor beta chains from one sample, sequenced in a study of control samples from healthy donors and cancer patients. The table came from immunoSEQ multiplex PCR; TCRdb's copy has only in-frame clones and leaves some out. Among around 40,000 clones listed, approximately 90% were seen once. The material sequenced was PBMCs. All receptors come from a woman aged 40 to 50 with head and neck cancer. Each CDR3 is given with its conserved first and last residue. Each record gives: V gene, clone size, D gene, J gene, CDR3 protein, CDR3 DNA. D genes are given only for firm matches. The size field is filled for only some rows; it gives once, few, many or a size class.

V gene: TRBV6-5; clone size: NA; D gene: NA; J gene: TRBJ1-1; CDR3 protein: CASSKNTEAFF; CDR3 DNA: TGTGCCAGCAGCAAGAACACTGAAGCTTTCTTT
V gene: TRBV20-1; clone size: NA; D gene: TRBD2; J gene: TRBJ2-7; CDR3 protein: CSASRASGYEQYF; CDR3 DNA: TGCAGTGCTAGTCGGGCTAGCGGGTACGAGCAGTACTTC
V gene: TRBV5-1; clone size: NA; D gene: NA; J gene: TRBJ2-6; CDR3 protein: CASSISSDGSGANVLTF; CDR3 DNA: TGCGCCAGCAGCATTTCCTCGGACGGCTCTGGGGCCAACGTCCTGACTTTC
V gene: TRBV18; clone size: NA; D gene: TRBD2; J gene: TRBJ2-1; CDR3 protein: CASSPTTGLAGGPYNEQFF; CDR3 DNA: TGTGCCAGCTCACCTACTACGGGACTAGCGGGGGGTCCTTACAATGAGCAGTTCTTC
V gene: TRBV7-8; clone size: NA; D gene: TRBD2; J gene: TRBJ2-5; CDR3 protein: CASSSRASGGQGTETQYF; CDR3 DNA: TGTGCCAGCAGCTCCCGGGCTAGCGGGGGTCAGGGGACGGAGACCCAGTACTTC
V gene: TRBV18; clone size: NA; D gene: TRBD1; J gene: TRBJ1-1; CDR3 protein: CASLQGVNTEAFF; CDR3 DNA: TGTGCCAGCTTACAGGGGGTGAACACTGAAGCTTTCTTT
V gene: TRBV5-4; clone size: NA; D gene: NA; J gene: TRBJ1-2; CDR3 protein: CASSLTGPYGYTF; CDR3 DNA: TGTGCCAGCAGCTTAACAGGACCCTATGGCTACACCTTC
V gene: TRBV5-1; clone size: once; D gene: NA; J gene: TRBJ1-2; CDR3 protein: CASSLGHLYGYTF; CDR3 DNA: TGCGCCAGCAGCTTGGGGCACCTCTATGGCTACACCTTC
V gene: TRBV10-3; clone size: NA; D gene: NA; J gene: TRBJ1-1; CDR3 protein: CAISESEGTEAFF; CDR3 DNA: TGTGCCATCAGTGAGTCGGAGGGGACTGAAGCTTTCTTT
V gene: TRBV30; clone size: NA; D gene: NA; J gene: TRBJ1-5; CDR3 protein: CAWSVSAGLNQPQHF; CDR3 DNA: TGTGCCTGGAGTGTATCGGCAGGTCTCAATCAGCCCCAGCATTTT
V gene: TRBV6-1; clone size: NA; D gene: NA; J gene: TRBJ1-1; CDR3 protein: CASSEAGRRTEAFF; CDR3 DNA: TGTGCCAGCAGTGAAGCAGGGAGGCGGACTGAAGCTTTCTTT
V gene: TRBV18; clone size: few; D gene: TRBD1; J gene: TRBJ1-2; CDR3 protein: CASSRDSYGYTF; CDR3 DNA: TGTGCCAGCTCGAGGGACAGCTATGGCTACACCTTC
V gene: TRBV11-2; clone size: once; D gene: TRBD2; J gene: TRBJ2-3; CDR3 protein: CASSFNGRKSSTDTQYF; CDR3 DNA: TGTGCCAGCAGCTTCAACGGGAGGAAGTCTAGCACAGATACGCAGTATTTT
V gene: TRBV18; clone size: NA; D gene: NA; J gene: TRBJ2-1; CDR3 protein: CASSPPGGSAYNEQFF; CDR3 DNA: TGTGCCAGCTCACCACCGGGGGGCAGTGCCTACAATGAGCAGTTCTTC
V gene: TRBV30; clone size: NA; D gene: TRBD1; J gene: TRBJ1-5; CDR3 protein: CAWSRQGAGQPQHF; CDR3 DNA: TGTGCCTGGAGCAGGCAGGGGGCAGGTCAGCCCCAGCATTTT
V gene: TRBV18; clone size: NA; D gene: TRBD1; J gene: TRBJ1-1; CDR3 protein: CASSPPNLRQGRDRNTEAFF; CDR3 DNA: TGTGCCAGCTCACCACCAAACCTTAGACAGGGCCGGGATAGAAACACTGAAGCTTTCTTT
V gene: TRBV7-9; clone size: NA; D gene: NA; J gene: TRBJ2-5; CDR3 protein: CASSRGETQYF; CDR3 DNA: TGTGCCAGCAGCCGAGGGGAGACCCAGTACTTC
V gene: TRBV6-1; clone size: NA; D gene: TRBD1; J gene: TRBJ1-5; CDR3 protein: CASSEARDRWQPQHF; CDR3 DNA: TGTGCCAGCAGTGAAGCGCGGGACAGATGGCAGCCCCAGCATTTT
V gene: TRBV4-1; clone size: NA; D gene: NA; J gene: TRBJ1-4; CDR3 protein: CASSPPDRSDTSGKLFF; CDR3 DNA: TGCGCCAGCAGCCCGCCCGACAGGTCAGATACCTCAGGAAAACTGTTTTTT
V gene: TRBV2; clone size: NA; D gene: NA; J gene: TRBJ2-5; CDR3 protein: CASSPTREETQYF; CDR3 DNA: TGTGCCAGCAGTCCGACTAGAGAAGAGACCCAGTACTTC
V gene: TRBV7-2; clone size: NA; D gene: NA; J gene: TRBJ2-2; CDR3 protein: CASSLVATSNTGELFF; CDR3 DNA: TGTGCCAGCAGCTTAGTTGCGACAAGTAACACCGGGGAGCTGTTTTTT
V gene: TRBV7-8; clone size: NA; D gene: NA; J gene: TRBJ2-2; CDR3 protein: CASSVTGELFF; CDR3 DNA: TGTGCCAGCAGCGTTACCGGGGAGCTGTTTTTT
V gene: TRBV29-1; clone size: NA; D gene: NA; J gene: TRBJ1-2; CDR3 protein: CSVEDPGVFYGYTF; CDR3 DNA: TGCAGCGTTGAAGACCCGGGTGTTTTCTATGGCTACACCTTC
V gene: TRBV5-1; clone size: NA; D gene: TRBD1; J gene: TRBJ1-1; CDR3 protein: CASSWTGTGNTEAFF; CDR3 DNA: TGCGCCAGCAGCTGGACCGGGACAGGGAACACTGAAGCTTTCTTT
V gene: TRBV5-6; clone size: once; D gene: NA; J gene: TRBJ1-2; CDR3 protein: CASSSRWVAYGYTF; CDR3 DNA: TGTGCCAGCAGCTCTCGGTGGGTGGCCTATGGCTACACCTTC
V gene: TRBV2; clone size: NA; D gene: NA; J gene: TRBJ1-6; CDR3 protein: CASTEDSPLHF; CDR3 DNA: TGTGCCAGCACGGAGGATTCACCCCTCCACTTT
V gene: TRBV7-9; clone size: NA; D gene: TRBD1; J gene: TRBJ2-6; CDR3 protein: CASSLAGQGSGANVLTF; CDR3 DNA: TGTGCCAGCAGCTTAGCGGGACAGGGGTCTGGGGCCAACGTCCTGACTTTC
V gene: TRBV29-1; clone size: NA; D gene: TRBD1; J gene: TRBJ2-5; CDR3 protein: CSARDRRRETQYF; CDR3 DNA: TGCAGCGCCAGGGACAGGAGGAGAGAGACCCAGTACTTC
V gene: TRBV12-3/TRBV12-4; clone size: once; D gene: NA; J gene: TRBJ2-7; CDR3 protein: CASSSLGEQYF; CDR3 DNA: TGTGCCAGCAGTTCCCTGGGCGAGCAGTACTTC
V gene: TRBV5-6; clone size: NA; D gene: TRBD1; J gene: TRBJ1-1; CDR3 protein: CASNPSPGTGYTEAFF; CDR3 DNA: TGTGCCAGCAACCCTTCCCCCGGGACAGGCTATACTGAAGCTTTCTTT
V gene: TRBV6-6; clone size: NA; D gene: TRBD2; J gene: TRBJ2-7; CDR3 protein: CASSLTSFSSYEQYF; CDR3 DNA: TGTGCCAGCAGTCTGACTAGCTTCAGCTCCTACGAGCAGTACTTC